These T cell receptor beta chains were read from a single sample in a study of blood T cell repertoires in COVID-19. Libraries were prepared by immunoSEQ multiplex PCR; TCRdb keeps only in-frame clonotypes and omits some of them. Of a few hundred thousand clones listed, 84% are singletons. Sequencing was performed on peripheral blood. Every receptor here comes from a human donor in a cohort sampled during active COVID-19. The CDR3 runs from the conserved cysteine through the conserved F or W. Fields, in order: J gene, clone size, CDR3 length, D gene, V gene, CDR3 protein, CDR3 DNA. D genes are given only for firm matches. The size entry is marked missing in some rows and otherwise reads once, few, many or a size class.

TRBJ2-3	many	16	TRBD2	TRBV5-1	CASSPSVAGDPDTQYF	TGCGCCAGCAGCCCGTCCGTAGCGGGAGATCCAGATACGCAGTATTTT
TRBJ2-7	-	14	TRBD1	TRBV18	CASSQDRAFYEQYF	TGTGCCAGCTCACAGGACAGGGCCTTCTACGAGCAGTACTTC
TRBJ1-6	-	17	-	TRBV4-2	CASSQGSGVTYNSPLHF	TGTGCCAGCAGCCAAGGATCCGGGGTTACCTATAATTCACCCCTCCACTTT
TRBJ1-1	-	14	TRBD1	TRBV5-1	CASSGTGRNTEAFF	TGCGCCAGCAGCGGGACAGGGAGGAACACTGAAGCTTTCTTT
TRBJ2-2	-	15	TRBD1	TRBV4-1	CASSVRGQGHGELFF	TGCGCCAGCAGCGTGCGGGGACAGGGGCACGGGGAGCTGTTTTTT
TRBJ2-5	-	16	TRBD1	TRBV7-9	CASSLAGTAYQETQYF	TGTGCCAGCAGCTTAGCCGGGACAGCTTACCAAGAGACCCAGTACTTC
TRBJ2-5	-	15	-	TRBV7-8	CASSLHRDRRKTQYF	TGTGCCAGCAGCCTCCACAGGGACCGTAGGAAGACCCAGTACTTC
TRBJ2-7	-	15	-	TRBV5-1	CASSLDSTYSYEQYF	TGCGCCAGCAGCTTGGACAGTACATACTCCTACGAGCAGTACTTC
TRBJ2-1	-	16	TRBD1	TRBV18	CASSPPILTGGNEQFF	TGTGCCAGCTCACCACCCATTTTGACAGGGGGCAATGAGCAGTTCTTC
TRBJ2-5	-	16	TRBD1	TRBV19	CASSIGYLGQGETQYF	TGTGCCAGTAGTATAGGCTACTTGGGACAGGGAGAGACCCAGTACTTC
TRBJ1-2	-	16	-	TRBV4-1	CASSQDQSGSNYGYTF	TGCGCCAGCAGCCAAGATCAGTCAGGTTCTAACTATGGCTACACCTTC
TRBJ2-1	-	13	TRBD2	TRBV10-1	CASSGASGRKQFF	TGCGCCAGCAGTGGGGCTAGCGGGAGAAAGCAGTTCTTC
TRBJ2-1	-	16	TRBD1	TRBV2	CASSEEPGQGNNEQFF	TGTGCCAGCAGTGAAGAACCGGGACAGGGAAACAATGAGCAGTTCTTC
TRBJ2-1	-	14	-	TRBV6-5	CASRLQSGLGEQFF	TGTGCCAGCAGACTCCAGTCCGGACTTGGGGAGCAGTTCTTC
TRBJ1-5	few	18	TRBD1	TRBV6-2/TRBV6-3	CASSYRDSSRYSNQPQHF	TGTGCCAGCAGTTACCGGGACAGTTCCCGTTATAGCAATCAGCCCCAGCATTTT
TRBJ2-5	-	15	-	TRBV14	CASSQDRVTQETQYF	TGTGCCAGCAGCCAAGATCGGGTAACCCAAGAGACCCAGTACTTC
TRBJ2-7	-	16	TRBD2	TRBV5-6	CASSAGESGTLREQYF	TGTGCCAGCAGCGCGGGGGAGAGCGGGACGCTACGAGAGCAGTACTTC
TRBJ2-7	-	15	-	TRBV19	CASSITDDPRYEQYF	TGTGCCAGTAGTATAACCGACGACCCGCGGTACGAGCAGTACTTC
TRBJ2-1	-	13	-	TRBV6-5	CASRANLAPEQFF	TGTGCCAGCAGAGCGAATCTAGCGCCTGAGCAGTTCTTC
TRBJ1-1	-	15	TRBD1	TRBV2	CASSKDRAGNTEAFF	TGTGCCAGCAGTAAAGACAGGGCAGGGAACACTGAAGCTTTCTTT
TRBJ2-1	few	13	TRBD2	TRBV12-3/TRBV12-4	CASSLKASGEQFF	TGTGCCAGCAGTTTAAAGGCTAGCGGGGAGCAGTTCTTC
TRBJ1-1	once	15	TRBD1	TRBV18	CASSLIGTGGTEAFF	TGTGCCAGCTCACTAATCGGGACAGGGGGCACTGAAGCTTTCTTT
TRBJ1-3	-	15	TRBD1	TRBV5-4	CASSLPGQGRNTIYF	TGTGCCAGCAGCTTGCCGGGACAGGGAAGAAACACCATATATTTT
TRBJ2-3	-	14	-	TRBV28	CASSLRALSDTQYF	TGTGCCAGCAGCCTGAGGGCGTTGTCGGATACGCAGTATTTT
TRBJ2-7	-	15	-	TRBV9	CASSVGSGPSYEQYF	TGTGCCAGCAGCGTAGGAAGCGGGCCCTCCTACGAGCAGTACTTC
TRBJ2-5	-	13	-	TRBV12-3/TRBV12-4	CATFRRDQETQYF	TGTGCCACCTTCAGACGGGACCAAGAGACCCAGTACTTC
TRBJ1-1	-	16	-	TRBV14	CASSQDWGELNTEAFF	TGTGCCAGCAGCCAAGATTGGGGGGAATTGAACACTGAAGCTTTCTTT
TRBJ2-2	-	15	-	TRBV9	CASSVGAANTGELFF	TGTGCCAGCAGCGTAGGGGCCGCGAACACCGGGGAGCTGTTTTTT
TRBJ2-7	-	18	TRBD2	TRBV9	CASRRKAGAGASSYEQYF	TGTGCCAGCAGGAGGAAAGCGGGAGCAGGGGCGAGCTCCTACGAGCAGTACTTC
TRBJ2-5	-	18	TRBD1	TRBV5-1	CASSLGTGPVVDSETQYF	TGCGCCAGCAGCTTAGGGACAGGACCCGTCGTCGATTCGGAGACCCAGTACTTC
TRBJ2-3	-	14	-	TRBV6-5	CASRDPGSTDTQYF	TGTGCCAGCAGAGACCCAGGGAGCACAGATACGCAGTATTTT
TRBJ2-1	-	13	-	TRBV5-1	CASSLNYYNEQFF	TGCGCCAGCAGCTTAAACTACTACAATGAGCAGTTCTTC
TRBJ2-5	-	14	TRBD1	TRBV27	CASSEWTGQGTQYF	TGTGCCAGCAGCGAATGGACAGGCCAAGGCACCCAGTACTTC
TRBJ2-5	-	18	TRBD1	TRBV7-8	CASSLSEMTGGEVETQYF	TGTGCCAGCAGCTTAAGCGAGATGACAGGGGGAGAAGTGGAGACCCAGTACTTC
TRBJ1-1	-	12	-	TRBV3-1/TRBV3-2	CASSLSTREAFF	TGTGCCAGCAGCCTCAGTACACGTGAAGCTTTCTTT
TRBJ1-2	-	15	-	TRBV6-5	CASNTGLTSFYGYTF	TGTGCCAGCAATACCGGACTAACGTCCTTCTATGGCTACACCTTC
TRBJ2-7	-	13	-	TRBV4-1	CASSQAEGHEQYF	TGCGCCAGCAGCCAAGCAGAGGGCCACGAGCAGTACTTC
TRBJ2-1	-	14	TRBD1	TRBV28	CASSLGDSYNEQFF	TGTGCCAGCAGTTTAGGGGACAGCTACAATGAGCAGTTCTTC
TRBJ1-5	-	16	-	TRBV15	CATSGRGDNSNQPQHF	TGTGCCACCAGCGGGAGGGGCGATAATAGCAATCAGCCCCAGCATTTT
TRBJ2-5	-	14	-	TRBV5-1	CASSLVAEKETQYF	TGCGCCAGCAGCTTGGTGGCAGAAAAAGAGACCCAGTACTTC
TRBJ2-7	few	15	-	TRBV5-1	CASSSKGGTYYEQYF	TGCGCCAGCAGCTCGAAGGGGGGGACCTACTACGAGCAGTACTTC
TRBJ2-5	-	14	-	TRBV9	CASSASTAQETQYF	TGTGCCAGCAGCGCCTCGACAGCTCAAGAGACCCAGTACTTC
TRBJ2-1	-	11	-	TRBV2	CASGREYEQFF	TGTGCCAGCGGTCGGGAATATGAGCAGTTCTTC
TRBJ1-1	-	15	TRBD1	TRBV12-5	CASGTTGEVDTEAFF	TGTGCTAGTGGCACAACAGGGGAAGTGGACACTGAAGCTTTCTTT
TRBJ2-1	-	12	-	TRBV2	CASSEEYNEQFF	TGTGCCAGCAGCGAGGAATACAATGAGCAGTTCTTC
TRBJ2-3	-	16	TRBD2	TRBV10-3	CAISEGLAGHTDTQYF	TGTGCCATCAGTGAGGGACTAGCCGGTCACACAGATACGCAGTATTTT
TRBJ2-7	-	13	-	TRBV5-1	CASSSGVTYEQYF	TGCGCCAGCAGCTCAGGGGTTACCTACGAGCAGTACTTC
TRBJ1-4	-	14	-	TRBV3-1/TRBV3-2	CASSQEGRAGKLFF	TGTGCCAGCAGCCAAGAGGGGAGGGCGGGAAAACTGTTTTTT
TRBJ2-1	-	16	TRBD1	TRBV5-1	CASSLVRTGAGNEQFF	TGCGCCAGCAGCTTGGTTCGGACAGGGGCGGGGAATGAGCAGTTCTTC